The 4 T cell receptor beta chains presented below share a single source sample, sequenced in a study of blood T cell dynamics during melanoma immunotherapy (dated by TCRdb to about 2020). Taken with the paper, the label for time point translates to: pre-treatment baseline. Libraries came from the immunoSEQ multiplex PCR assay. TCRdb obtained this table from immuneACCESS and retained in-frame rearrangements with V and J assigned. These tables miss some clones; where compared with another copy, unresolved V genes account for less than half of the shortfall, and the remainder is unexplained. The sample profile shows about 15,000 clones; 85% to 90% of them were found once. The ten biggest clones cover about 4.2% of the sample. Here the sequenced sample was blood, taken from a patient treated with checkpoint blockade. The receptors derive from a human donor with melanoma.

The chain employs TRBV29-1 and TRBJ1-4; 12 positions agree with TRBD1. CDR3 length: 15 amino acids. Trimming removed 7 bases from V and 4 bases from J; junction bases left unmatched: 7. In germline, CDR1 is SQVTM, CDR2 ANQGSEA. This CDR3 reads CSAGTGGVSNEKLFF. The DNA for the CDR3 is TGCAGCGCCGGGACAGGGGGCGTGAGTAATGAAAAACTGTTTTTT.

This clone was recorded a few times. The V call is TRBV2, the J call TRBJ1-5; D is possibly TRBD1 (5 bases). Germline CDR1 SNHLY, CDR2 FYNNEI. The CDR3 totals 13 residues. V gave up 6 bases and J gave up 5 bases, with 11 bases separating them. DNA of the CDR3: TGTGCCAGCAGCTCGGGACGGGATCAGCCCCAGCATTTT. As protein: CASSSGRDQPQHF.

This rearrangement joins TRBV5-1 to TRBJ1-2, with a weak D call TRBD1 (5 bases). This CDR3 comprises 16 residues. Germline V gives CDR1 SGHRS, CDR2 YFSETQ. V was pared by 1 base and J by 2 bases, with 15 bases between. The CDR3: CASSLTIQQENYGYTF. The CDR3 DNA follows: TGCGCCAGCAGCTTGACGATACAACAGGAAAACTATGGCTACACCTTC.

The chain joins TRBV28 to TRBJ2-1; 11 nucleotides match TRBD2. CDR1 is MDHEN, CDR2 SYDVKM, per germline. J was trimmed by 8 bases and V by 2 bases; bases with no gene match: 2. The CDR3 has 14 amino acids. The CDR3 reads CASSLGLAGHEQFF. CDR3 coding DNA: TGTGCCAGCAGTTTAGGACTAGCGGGCCATGAGCAGTTCTTC.